This TCR beta chain came from a study of cytomegalovirus exposure and HLA in healthy donors. At the level of the study: Across 300 to 400 genotyped donors, around 82% landed in the Caucasian-associated ancestry cluster.

J was trimmed by 5 bases and V by 2 bases; bases with no gene match: 6. From germline, CDR1 is MDHEN and CDR2 SYDVKM. This CDR3 spans 16 amino acids. A multiplex PCR was run with 60 Vbeta primers and 13 Jbeta primers. Sequencing used immunoSEQ multiplex PCR; TCRdb keeps in-frame clones, though not all of them. This table holds 200,000 to 250,000 clones, roughly three quarters found once. This receptor was obtained from a man aged 50-60 years in good health and CMV-seronegative. The genes are TRBV28 and TRBJ2-5, with 12 bases matching TRBD2. What was sequenced was PBMCs. The CDR3 loop is CASSLRLLAGGETQYF. The CDR3 DNA reads as TGTGCCAGCAGTTTACGACTACTAGCGGGGGGTGAGACCCAGTACTTC. The entire variable domain, with the rest obtained from reference TRBV28 and TRBJ2-5, is as follows: DVKVTQSSRYLVKRTGEKVFLECVQDMDHENMFWYRQDPGLGLRLIYFSYDVKMKEKGDIPEGYSVSREKKERFSLILESASTNQTSMYLCASSLRLLAGGETQYFGPGTRLLVL.